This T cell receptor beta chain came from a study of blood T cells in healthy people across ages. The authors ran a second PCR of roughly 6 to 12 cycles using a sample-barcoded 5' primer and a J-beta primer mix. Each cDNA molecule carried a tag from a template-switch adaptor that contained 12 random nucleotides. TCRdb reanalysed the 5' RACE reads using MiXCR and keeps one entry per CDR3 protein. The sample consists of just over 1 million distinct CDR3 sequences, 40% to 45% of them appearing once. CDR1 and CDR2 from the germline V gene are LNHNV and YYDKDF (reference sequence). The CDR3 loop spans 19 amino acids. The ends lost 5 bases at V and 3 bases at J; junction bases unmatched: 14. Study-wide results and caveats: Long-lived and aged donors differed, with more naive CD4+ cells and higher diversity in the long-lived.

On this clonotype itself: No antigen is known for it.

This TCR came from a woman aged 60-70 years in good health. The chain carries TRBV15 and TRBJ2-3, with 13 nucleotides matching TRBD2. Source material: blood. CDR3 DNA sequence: TGTGCCACCAGCGCACCCCCCATGACTAGCGGGAGGATAACAGATACGCAGTATTTT. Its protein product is CATSAPPMTSGRITDTQYF.